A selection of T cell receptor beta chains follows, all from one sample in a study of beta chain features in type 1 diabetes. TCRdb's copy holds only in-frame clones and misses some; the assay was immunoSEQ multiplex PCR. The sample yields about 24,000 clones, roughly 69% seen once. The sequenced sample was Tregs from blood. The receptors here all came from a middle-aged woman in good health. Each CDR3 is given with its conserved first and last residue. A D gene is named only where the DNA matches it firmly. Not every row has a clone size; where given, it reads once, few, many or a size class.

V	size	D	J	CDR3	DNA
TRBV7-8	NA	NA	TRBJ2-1	CASSRSGQSYNEQFF	TGTGCCAGCAGCCGTAGCGGTCAATCCTACAATGAGCAGTTCTTC
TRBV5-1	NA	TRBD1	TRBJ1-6	CASSTQQGPGSPLHF	TGCGCCAGCAGCACGCAACAGGGGCCAGGCTCACCCCTCCACTTT
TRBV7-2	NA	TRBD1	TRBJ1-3	CASSQRTGTGGGNTIYF	TGTGCCAGCAGCCAGAGAACAGGGACAGGTGGAGGAAACACCATATATTTT
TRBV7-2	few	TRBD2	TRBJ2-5	CASSLGPPSGGSTQYF	TGTGCCAGCAGCTTAGGTCCGCCTAGCGGGGGTTCTACCCAGTACTTC
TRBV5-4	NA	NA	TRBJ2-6	CASSYIRGAGANVLTF	TGTGCCAGCAGCTACATCAGGGGCGCTGGGGCCAACGTCCTGACTTTC
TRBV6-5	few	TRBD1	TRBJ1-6	CASSYRTGLYNSPLHF	TGTGCCAGCAGTTATCGGACAGGGCTCTATAATTCACCCCTCCACTTT
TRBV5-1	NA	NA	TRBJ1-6	CASRAGTYNSPLHF	TGCGCCAGCAGAGCCGGGACCTATAATTCACCCCTCCACTTT
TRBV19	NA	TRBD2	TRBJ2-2	CASSGTSGPGELFF	TGTGCCAGTAGTGGGACTAGCGGTCCCGGGGAGCTGTTTTTT
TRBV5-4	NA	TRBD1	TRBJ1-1	CASSVDRGLGAFF	TGTGCCAGCAGCGTCGACAGGGGGCTCGGAGCTTTCTTT
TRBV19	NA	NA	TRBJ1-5	CASSRQNNQPQHF	TGTGCCAGTAGCCGACAGAACAATCAGCCCCAGCATTTT
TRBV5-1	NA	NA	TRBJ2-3	CASSLGPTDTQYF	TGCGCCAGCAGCTTGGGGCCCACAGATACGCAGTATTTT
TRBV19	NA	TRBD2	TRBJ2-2	CASAGLAGGGGELFF	TGTGCCAGTGCGGGACTAGCGGGGGGCGGCGGGGAGCTGTTTTTT
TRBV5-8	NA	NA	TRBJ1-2	CASSFRSRYGYTF	TGTGCCAGCAGCTTTAGGAGTCGGTATGGCTACACCTTC
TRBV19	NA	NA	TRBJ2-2	CASSARTEVLGGELFF	TGTGCCAGTAGTGCCCGGACGGAGGTCTTAGGCGGGGAGCTGTTTTTT
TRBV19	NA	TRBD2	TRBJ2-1	CASSIRGGGAANEQFF	TGTGCCAGTAGTATTCGGGGCGGGGGGGCGGCCAATGAGCAGTTCTTC
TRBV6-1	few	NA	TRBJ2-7	CASRGGSSYEQYF	TGTGCCTCGAGGGGGGGGAGCTCCTACGAGCAGTACTTC
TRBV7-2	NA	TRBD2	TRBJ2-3	CASSWRLAGGRGTDTQYF	TGTGCCAGCAGCTGGCGGCTAGCGGGGGGCCGCGGCACAGATACGCAGTATTTT
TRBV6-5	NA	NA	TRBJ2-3	CASTEGNTQYF	TGTGCCAGTACGGAGGGGAATACGCAGTATTTT
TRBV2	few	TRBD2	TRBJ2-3	CASSLLAGFSDTQYF	TGTGCCAGCAGTCTCCTAGCGGGGTTCTCAGATACGCAGTATTTT
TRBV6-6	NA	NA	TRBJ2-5	CASRRGFQAQYF	TGTGCCAGCAGAAGGGGCTTCCAGGCCCAGTACTTC
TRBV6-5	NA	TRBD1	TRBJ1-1	CASSRGGQGRFF	TGTGCCAGCAGTCGGGGGGGACAGGGTCGGTTCTTT
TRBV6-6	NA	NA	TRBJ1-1	CASSPRDSAKLEAFF	TGTGCCAGCAGCCCCAGGGACTCGGCAAAACTTGAAGCTTTCTTT
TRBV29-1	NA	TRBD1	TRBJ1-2	CSVDTGGMGGYTF	TGCAGCGTTGACACAGGGGGAATGGGGGGCTACACCTTC
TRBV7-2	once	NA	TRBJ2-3	CASSLVSQEDTQYF	TGTGCCAGCAGCTTAGTCTCGCAAGAGGATACGCAGTATTTT
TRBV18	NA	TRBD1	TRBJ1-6	CASSLGQGASSPLHF	TGTGCCAGCTCACTCGGACAGGGGGCGTCTTCACCCCTCCACTTT
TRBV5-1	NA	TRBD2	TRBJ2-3	CASSLELAGTDTQYF	TGCGCCAGCAGCTTGGAGCTAGCGGGGACAGATACGCAGTATTTT
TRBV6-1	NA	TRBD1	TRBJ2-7	CASSQTGQGSYEQYF	TGTGCCAGCAGCCAAACGGGACAGGGGTCCTACGAGCAGTACTTC
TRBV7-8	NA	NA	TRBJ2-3	CASSAPQGFTDTQYF	TGTGCCAGCAGCGCCCCTCAGGGATTCACAGATACGCAGTATTTT
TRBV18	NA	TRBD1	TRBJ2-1	CASSEAGTGAYNEQFF	TGTGCCAGCTCGGAGGCCGGGACAGGCGCCTACAATGAGCAGTTCTTC
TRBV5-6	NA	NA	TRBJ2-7	CASSPRGGGVYEQYF	TGTGCCAGCAGCCCACGTGGAGGAGGGGTCTACGAGCAGTACTTC
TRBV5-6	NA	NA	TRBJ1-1	CASSLIGQGGSEAFF	TGTGCCAGCAGCTTGATTGGTCAGGGAGGATCTGAAGCTTTCTTT
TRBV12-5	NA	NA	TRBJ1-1	CASGLYTEAFF	TGTGCTAGTGGTTTGTATACTGAAGCTTTCTTT
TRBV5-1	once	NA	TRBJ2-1	CASSRGLNEQFF	TGCGCCAGCAGCCGAGGGTTAAATGAGCAGTTCTTC
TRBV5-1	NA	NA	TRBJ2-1	CASMVGAGAGEQFF	TGCGCCAGCATGGTTGGGGCCGGGGCGGGAGAGCAGTTCTTC
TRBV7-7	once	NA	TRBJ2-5	CASSLGGMRRGETQYF	TGTGCTAGCAGCTTAGGTGGGATGAGACGAGGGGAGACCCAGTACTTC
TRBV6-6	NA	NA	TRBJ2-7	CASSYGGIGYEQYF	TGTGCCAGCAGTTACGGCGGGATTGGCTACGAGCAGTACTTC
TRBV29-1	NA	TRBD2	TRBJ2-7	CSAGFGGNTYEQYF	TGCAGCGCAGGCTTCGGGGGGAATACCTACGAGCAGTACTTC
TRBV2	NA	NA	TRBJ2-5	CASSRRLGEWETQYF	TGTGCCAGCAGTCGTCGACTAGGGGAGTGGGAGACCCAGTACTTC
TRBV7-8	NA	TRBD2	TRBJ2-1	CASSTKLAGTSAEQFF	TGTGCCAGCAGCACCAAGCTAGCGGGGACCTCAGCTGAGCAGTTCTTC
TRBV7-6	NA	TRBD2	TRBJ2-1	CASSLRVTSSNEQFF	TGTGCCAGCAGCTTACGTGTGACTAGCAGCAATGAGCAGTTCTTC
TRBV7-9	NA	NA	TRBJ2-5	CASNRVRETQYF	TGTGCCAGCAACAGGGTCAGAGAGACCCAGTACTTC
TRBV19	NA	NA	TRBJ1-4	CASAVGQGGEKLFF	TGTGCCAGCGCCGTGGGGCAGGGAGGTGAAAAACTGTTTTTT
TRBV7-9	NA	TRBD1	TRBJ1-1	CASSLPETGRTEAFF	TGTGCCAGCAGCTTACCCGAGACAGGGAGAACTGAAGCTTTCTTT
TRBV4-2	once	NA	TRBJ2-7	CASSQEQGGTYEQYF	TGTGCCAGCAGCCAAGAGCAGGGAGGAACCTACGAGCAGTACTTC
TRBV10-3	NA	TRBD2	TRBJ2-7	CASRSLWGLDRAEQYF	TGTGCCTCGCGATCTCTGTGGGGACTAGATCGTGCCGAGCAGTACTTC
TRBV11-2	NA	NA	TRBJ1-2	CASSSPGGGYSGYTF	TGTGCCAGCAGCTCCCCTGGGGGAGGGTATAGCGGCTACACCTTC
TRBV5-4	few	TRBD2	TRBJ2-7	CASSLGGGLGASYEQYF	TGTGCCAGCAGCTTGGGCGGGGGACTAGGAGCCTCCTACGAGCAGTACTTC